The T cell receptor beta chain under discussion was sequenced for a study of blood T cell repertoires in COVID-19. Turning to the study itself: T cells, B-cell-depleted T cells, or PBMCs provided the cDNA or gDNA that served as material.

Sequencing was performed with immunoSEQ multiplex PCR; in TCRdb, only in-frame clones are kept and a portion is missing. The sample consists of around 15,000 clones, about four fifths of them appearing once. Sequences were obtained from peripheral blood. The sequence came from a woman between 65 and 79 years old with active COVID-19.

The CDR3 sequence: CATIAPTTGELFF. The CDR3 DNA follows: TGTGCCACAATCGCCCCTACTACCGGGGAGCTGTTTTTT. This chain links TRBV6-5 with TRBJ2-2, with D uncertain. The ends were cut back, 10 bases at V and 5 bases at J, with 14 bases in the middle. Germline CDR1 reads MNHEY; CDR2 reads SVGAGI. This CDR3 is built from 13 residues.